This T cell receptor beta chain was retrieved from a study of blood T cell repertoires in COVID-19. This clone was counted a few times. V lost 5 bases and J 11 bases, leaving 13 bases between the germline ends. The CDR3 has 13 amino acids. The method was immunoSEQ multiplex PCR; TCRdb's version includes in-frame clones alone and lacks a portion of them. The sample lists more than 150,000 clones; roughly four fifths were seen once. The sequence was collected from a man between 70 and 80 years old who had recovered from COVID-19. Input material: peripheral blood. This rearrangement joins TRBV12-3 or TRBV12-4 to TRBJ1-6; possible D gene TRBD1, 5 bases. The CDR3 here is CASSDRRVTPLHF. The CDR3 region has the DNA TGTGCCAGCAGTGACAGAAGAGTCACACCCCTCCACTTT.